The 27 T cell receptor beta chains below come from one sample, sequenced in a study of cytomegalovirus exposure and HLA in healthy donors. Using immunoSEQ multiplex PCR, the repertoire was profiled, and TCRdb retains in-frame clones only, with some absent. The table includes about 130,000 clones, just under 85% detected once. Input material: PBMCs. The receptors stem from a man aged 25 to 45 in good health and CMV-seropositive.

This chain uses TRBV5-6 with TRBJ1-1, with D maybe TRBD1 (6 bases). The CDR3 consists of 14 residues. Between the trimmed V and J ends, which lost 1 base and 3 bases, there was a span of 10 bases. Per the germline V gene, CDR1 is SGHDT and CDR2 is YYEEEE. CDR3 protein: CASSLIGGDTEAFF. The CDR3, as DNA: TGTGCCAGCAGCTTGATAGGGGGTGACACTGAAGCTTTCTTT.

V usage is TRBV5-1 and J usage is TRBJ1-2, with D possibly being TRBD1 (6 bases). CDR1 is SGHRS and CDR2 is YFSETQ in the germline V gene. There are 15 residues in the CDR3. With 0 bases removed from V and 3 bases from J, the gap between germline ends came to 12 bases. In nucleotides, the CDR3 is TGCGCCAGCAGCTTGGGGACAGTATCTGACTATGGCTACACCTTC. Translated, it gives CASSLGTVSDYGYTF.

In this sample, this clone turned up a few times. CDR3 sequence: CASSNSYEAFF. DNA of the CDR3: TGTGCCAGTAGTAACAGCTATGAAGCTTTCTTT. V gene TRBV19 combines with J gene TRBJ1-1; D remains ambiguous. The CDR3 runs 11 residues. CDR1 is LNHDA, CDR2 SQIVND, per germline (reference sequence). The V end was cut by 4 bases, the J end by 7 bases, with 7 bases between.

The J gene is TRBJ2-7, the V gene TRBV19; D is perhaps TRBD2 (5 bases). This CDR3 contains 18 residues. The germline V gene has CDR1 LNHDA and CDR2 SQIVND (reference sequence). V gave up 3 bases and J gave up 3 bases, with 24 bases separating them. The CDR3 spells CASSIDIGWETADYEQYF. As DNA, the CDR3 is TGTGCCAGTAGTATTGATATAGGCTGGGAGACCGCCGACTACGAGCAGTACTTC.

CDR3 amino acids: CASSPRRQGNVDTQYF. The CDR3 region has the DNA TGTGCCAGCAGCCCCCGCAGACAGGGGAACGTCGATACGCAGTATTTT. The rearrangement uses TRBV21-1 and TRBJ2-3; no check of the table's D call, TRBD1, against the DNA was made. TRBV21-1 has pseudogene status. The CDR3 covers 16 residues.

The J gene is TRBJ2-1, the V gene TRBV9; D call uncertain. Trimming took 0 bases from V and 9 from J, leaving 7 bases between them. Germline V CDR1 and CDR2: SGDLS, YYNGEE. This CDR3 is 12 amino acids long. The CDR3 DNA follows: TGTGCCAGCAGCGTAGTCACTGGTGAGCAGTTCTTC. Its translation is CASSVVTGEQFF.

The chain uses TRBV5-1 and TRBJ2-7; no definite D call. CDR1 SGHRS and CDR2 YFSETQ come from the germline V gene. The length of the CDR3 is 12 residues. The V end was cut by 3 bases, the J end by 2 bases, with 6 bases between. CDR3 nucleotides: TGCGCCAGCAGCTACGACACCTACGAGCAGTACTTC. Its translation: CASSYDTYEQYF. Looking up the rest from reference TRBV5-1 and TRBJ2-7 gives the full variable domain: KAGVTQTPRYLIKTRGQQVTLSCSPISGHRSVSWYQQTPGQGLQFLFEYFSETQRNKGNFPGRFSGRQFSNSRSEMNVSTLELGDSALYLCASSYDTYEQYFGPGTRLTVT.

The V gene is TRBV9, the J gene TRBJ2-2; 9 positions agree with TRBD2. This CDR3 has 15 residues. The junction had 6 bases not matched to a gene; V was cut back by 5 bases and J by 4 bases. Germline values: CDR1 SGDLS, CDR2 YYNGEE. CDR3 protein: CASRRGGVATGELFF. DNA of the CDR3: TGTGCCAGCAGGCGGGGGGGGGTAGCCACCGGGGAGCTGTTTTTT.

This clone was counted only a few times. The chain is built from TRBV2 and TRBJ1-1; D is unresolved. CDR3 length equals 13 residues. V was pared by 3 bases and J by 1 base, with 6 bases between. Germline V lookup: CDR1 SNHLY, CDR2 FYNNEI. CDR3 sequence (DNA): TGTGCCAGCAGTGACCGGGGGAACACTGAAGCTTTCTTT. Translation gives CASSDRGNTEAFF.

The V gene is TRBV5-1, the J gene TRBJ1-1; 7 nucleotides line up with TRBD1. V gave up 1 base and J gave up 8 bases; unmatched junction bases: 5. Per the germline V gene, CDR1 is SGHRS and CDR2 is YFSETQ. This CDR3 contains 13 residues. DNA of the CDR3: TGCGCCAGCAGCTTGACAGGGGCCGAGGAAGCTTTCTTT. Translation gives CASSLTGAEEAFF.

In its sample, this clone was seen a few times. The J gene is TRBJ1-2, the V gene TRBV30, with D unresolved. The V and J ends lost 3 bases and 6 bases respectively, with 8 bases between them. The CDR3 contains 11 residues. The germline V gene has CDR1 GTSNPN and CDR2 SVGIG (reference sequence). The chain's CDR3 is CAWSTYNGYTF. The CDR3, as DNA: TGTGCCTGGAGCACGTACAATGGCTACACCTTC.

The rearrangement joins TRBV19 to TRBJ2-5, with 12 bases identical to TRBD2. J was trimmed by 5 bases and V by 10 bases; bases with no gene match: 8. Germline V CDR1 and CDR2: LNHDA, SQIVND (reference sequence). The length of the CDR3 is 14 residues. The CDR3 loop reads CATKGLAGGETQYF. The CDR3 DNA reads as TGTGCCACCAAGGGGCTAGCGGGAGGGGAGACCCAGTACTTC.

The chain combines TRBV11-1 with TRBJ1-1, with D possibly TRBD1 on 5 matching bases. Germline values: CDR1 SGHAT, CDR2 FQDESV (reference sequence). Trimming shortened V by 3 bases and J by 4 bases, and 12 bases separated the two germline ends. The CDR3 has 14 amino acids. The CDR3 is CASSFGGKLTEAFF. For the CDR3, the DNA is TGTGCCAGCAGCTTCGGGGGTAAGCTCACTGAAGCTTTCTTT.

The chain recombines TRBV7-2 with TRBJ2-7; possible D gene TRBD1, 6 bases. Germline values: CDR1 SGHTA, CDR2 FQGNSA. Trimming stripped 5 bases from V and 2 bases from J, with 19 bases between. This CDR3 is built from 16 residues. The CDR3 DNA reads as TGTGCCAGCAGCCCGCAGGGGCGGGCCAGTCCCTACGAGCAGTACTTC. It is translated as CASSPQGRASPYEQYF.

J is TRBJ1-2 and V is TRBV11-2; 10 nucleotides align to TRBD1. The CDR3 consists of 13 residues. V gave up 5 bases and J gave up 7 bases; unmatched junction bases: 4. CDR1 is SGHAT, CDR2 FQNNGV, per germline. In DNA, the CDR3 is TGTGCCAGCAGCCTCCGGACAGGGGGTGGCTACACCTTC. Protein: CASSLRTGGGYTF.

This sequence joins TRBV23-1 and TRBJ2-2, with D possibly TRBD1 on 6 matching bases. TRBV23-1 is noted as an ORF with a role that remains uncertain. The CDR3 extends over 15 amino acids. The V gene lost 3 bases and the J gene lost 6 bases, with 14 bases spanning the gap. The CDR3 sequence is CASSHHGQLSGELFF. The CDR3 DNA follows: TGCGCCAGCAGTCATCACGGACAGTTATCCGGGGAGCTGTTTTTT.

This clone was recorded once. The chain is built from TRBV5-4 and TRBJ2-1, with D unresolved. Trimming removed 0 bases at V and 8 bases at J, with 12 bases between. The CDR3 length is 14 residues. Germline CDR1 SGHNT, CDR2 YYREEE (reference sequence). The CDR3 bases are TGTGCCAGCAGCTTGGTTCCCAGCAGCGATGAGCAGTTCTTC. Its protein is CASSLVPSSDEQFF.

This clone has only a few counts. The rearrangement links TRBV27 to TRBJ2-7; 7 nucleotides align to TRBD1. This CDR3 has 13 residues. J was trimmed by 2 bases and V by 6 bases; bases with no gene match: 4. Looked up from germline, CDR1 is MNHEY and CDR2 is SMNVEV (reference sequence). CDR3 DNA sequence: TGTGCCAGCAGAACGACAGGGACCTACGAGCAGTACTTC. Its protein product is CASRTTGTYEQYF.

The chain combines TRBV7-9 with TRBJ1-4; 11 positions agree with TRBD1. The junction had 2 bases not matched to a gene; V was cut back by 3 bases and J by 8 bases. This CDR3 has 14 residues. The germline CDR1 and CDR2 sequences are SEHNR and FQNEAQ (reference sequence). CDR3 loop: CASSFGQGAEKLFF. The CDR3 coding sequence is TGTGCCAGCAGCTTCGGACAGGGGGCAGAAAAACTGTTTTTT.

The V and J genes are TRBV5-1 and TRBJ2-1, with 14 bases aligning to TRBD2. The CDR3 has 16 residues. CDR1 and CDR2 (germline): SGHRS, YFSETQ. The ends lost 4 bases at V and 4 bases at J; junction bases unmatched: 4. This CDR3 is CASSPWTSGGYNEQFF. The CDR3 bases are TGCGCCAGCAGCCCGTGGACTAGCGGGGGGTACAATGAGCAGTTCTTC. Together with reference TRBV5-1 and TRBJ2-1, the CDR3 gives the full variable domain: KAGVTQTPRYLIKTRGQQVTLSCSPISGHRSVSWYQQTPGQGLQFLFEYFSETQRNKGNFPGRFSGRQFSNSRSEMNVSTLELGDSALYLCASSPWTSGGYNEQFFGPGTRLTVL.

The chain employs TRBV7-3 and TRBJ2-5; 9 bases match TRBD2. This CDR3 contains 14 residues. Trimming cost V 1 base and J 4 bases; bases outside gene matches: 1. Germline loops: CDR1 SGHTA, CDR2 FQGTGA. The CDR3 sequence: CASSLRRGGETQYF. The CDR3 DNA follows: TGTGCCAGCAGCTTAAGGCGGGGGGGAGAGACCCAGTACTTC.

The gene calls are TRBV10-3 and TRBJ2-3; TRBD2 matches 7 bases. The germline CDR1 and CDR2 sequences are ENHRY and SYGVKD. Germline trimming cut 3 bases from V and 2 bases from J; bases unmatched to any gene: 2. The CDR3 sequence is 14 residues long. For the CDR3, the DNA is TGTGCCATCAGTGAACTAGCGAACACAGATACGCAGTATTTT. Protein product: CAISELANTDTQYF.

The chain uses TRBV7-2 and TRBJ2-7; 14 nucleotides align to TRBD2. Losses at the gene ends were 5 bases for V and 5 bases for J; bases not matched to a gene: 5. Germline CDR1 is SGHTA and CDR2 is FQGNSA. CDR3 size: 15 residues. The CDR3: CASSTQTSGRDEQYF. In nucleotides, the CDR3 is TGTGCCAGCAGCACCCAGACTAGCGGGAGGGACGAGCAGTACTTC.

The chain uses TRBV6-5 and TRBJ2-5, with TRBD1 matching 7 bases. The V and J ends lost 0 bases and 2 bases, in that order; junction bases with no gene match: 3. CDR1 and CDR2 (germline): MNHEY, SVGAGI. The CDR3 extends over 15 amino acids. The CDR3 DNA is TGTGCCAGCAGTTACTCCATGGGACAGCAAGAGACCCAGTACTTC. Its protein product is CASSYSMGQQETQYF.

The rearrangement links TRBV25-1 to TRBJ2-5; possibly TRBD1 for D (6 bases). CDR1 is MGHDK and CDR2 is SYGVNS in the germline V gene. CDR3 size: 17 residues. Trimming pared 5 bases from V and 1 base from J, leaving 20 bases between. The CDR3 is CASSNLWTENPQETQYF. CDR3 sequence (DNA): TGTGCCAGCAGTAACCTGTGGACAGAAAACCCCCAAGAGACCCAGTACTTC. Full variable domain (outside the CDR3, taken from reference TRBV25-1 and TRBJ2-5): EADIYQTPRYLVIGTGKKITLECSQTMGHDKMYWYQQDPGMELHLIHYSYGVNSTEKGDLSSESTVSRIRTEHFPLTLESARPSHTSQYLCASSNLWTENPQETQYFGPGTRLLVL.

This clone occurred a few times. CDR3 sequence (DNA): TGTGCCAGCAATGACATCCCATCGGGGCAAGAGACCCAGTACTTC. Its protein is CASNDIPSGQETQYF. The rearrangement joins TRBV6-1 to TRBJ2-5; tentatively, D is TRBD2 (5 bases). The V gene lost 7 bases and the J gene lost 2 bases, with 17 bases spanning the gap. This CDR3 contains 15 residues. Germline CDR1 reads MNHNS; CDR2 reads SASEGT.

The V gene is TRBV19, the J gene TRBJ2-7; perhaps TRBD2 as D (7 bases). The CDR3 runs to 16 residues. The V and J ends lost 6 bases and 2 bases respectively, with 20 bases between them. Germline V CDR1 and CDR2: LNHDA, SQIVND (reference sequence). CDR3: CASRDLQGGGTYEQYF. DNA for the CDR3: TGTGCCAGTAGGGACTTACAGGGAGGGGGGACCTACGAGCAGTACTTC.